The 24 T cell receptor beta chains below were found in one sample sequenced in a study. Using its own MiXCR run on the 5' RACE reads, TCRdb lists one record per CDR3 protein. This table holds tens of thousands of distinct CDR3 sequences, 18% found once. What was sequenced was naive CD4+ T cells sorted from a lymph node. As to subset: naive CD4+ T cells, CD4+CD45RA+CD25-. The receptors were gathered from a female donor with breast cancer.

This chain links TRBV7-8 with TRBJ1-5; 7 bases are a match to TRBD1. The length of the CDR3 is 14 residues. V trimming: 3 bases; J trimming: 5 bases; junction bases outside the gene matches: 4. Germline lookup yields CDR1 SGHVS and CDR2 FQNEAQ. This chain's CDR3 is CASSLTGSYQPQHF. CDR3 DNA sequence: TGTGCCAGCAGCTTGACAGGGTCATATCAGCCCCAGCATTTT.

This clonotype has only a few counts. V usage is TRBV12-3 or TRBV12-4 and J usage is TRBJ1-1; weak D call: TRBD1 (6 bases). Trimming shortened V by 2 bases and J by 0 bases, and 10 bases separated the two germline ends. CDR3 size: 15 residues. The CDR3 region is CASSLRDTLNTEAFF. The CDR3, as DNA: TGTGCCAGCAGTTTACGGGACACCCTGAACACTGAAGCTTTCTTT.

This clonotype was observed many times. This rearrangement joins TRBV6-1 to TRBJ2-5; 8 bases map to TRBD1. The junction had 3 bases not matched to a gene; V was cut back by 5 bases and J by 1 base. The germline CDR1 and CDR2 sequences are MNHNS and SASEGT. The CDR3 sequence is 14 residues long. CDR3: CASSNGQGQETQYF. CDR3 DNA sequence: TGTGCCAGCAGTAATGGACAGGGCCAAGAGACCCAGTACTTC.

As concerns this clonotype: With a much larger clone just one base away, this may be a read error. The CDR3 ends on some other residue instead of the conserved phenylalanine or tryptophan, so this is likely a read error. This sequence joins TRBV4-3 and TRBJ2-3; D not resolved. The CDR3 consists of 13 residues. V gave up 2 bases and J gave up 6 bases, with 9 bases separating them. Germline V CDR1 and CDR2: LGHNA, YSLEER. CDR3 loop: CASSQILADTQYL. The CDR3 DNA is TGCGCCAGCAGCCAAATACTCGCGGATACGCAGTATCTT.

This clonotype was counted many times. The rearrangement joins TRBV7-9 to TRBJ2-1; TRBD2 might be the D (5 bases). CDR3 size: 13 residues. Germline values: CDR1 SEHNR, CDR2 FQNEAQ (reference sequence). The V gene lost 0 bases and the J gene lost 6 bases, with 6 bases spanning the gap. The CDR3: CASSLAGGNEQFF. In nucleotides, the CDR3 is TGTGCCAGCAGCTTAGCTGGAGGCAATGAGCAGTTCTTC. Using reference TRBV7-9 and TRBJ2-1 for the parts outside the CDR3, the full variable domain is DTGVSQNPRHKITKRGQNVTFRCDPISEHNRLYWYRQTLGQGPEFLTYFQNEAQLEKSRLLSDRFSAERPKGSFSTLEIQRTEQGDSAMYLCASSLAGGNEQFFGPGTRLTVL.

For this clonotype: This clone may be a read error of a much larger clone one base away. The conserved closing phenylalanine or tryptophan is absent in this CDR3, likely reflecting a read error. The chain is built from TRBV5-1 and TRBJ1-2, with 12 bases fitting TRBD1. Looked up from germline, CDR1 is SGHRS and CDR2 is YFSETQ. The CDR3 is 15 residues long. J lost 7 bases, V lost 5 bases, and 9 bases had no gene match. CDR3 residues: CASREPGQGAGGYTY. In DNA form, the CDR3 reads TGCGCCAGCAGAGAACCGGGACAGGGGGCCGGTGGCTACACCTAC.

This clonotype turned up a few times. The V call is TRBV7-2, the J call TRBJ1-2; 8 nucleotides line up with TRBD1. J lost 1 base, V lost 3 bases, and 7 bases had no gene match. CDR3 length: 16 residues. The germline gives CDR1 SGHTA, CDR2 FQGNSA. The CDR3 DNA reads TGTGCCAGCAGCTTTGTGGGGACAGGAAATAACTATGGCTACACCTTC. Its protein is CASSFVGTGNNYGYTF.

Details on this clonotype: A read error is possible here, since a much larger clone lies one base away. V is TRBV4-1 and J is TRBJ2-6; D perhaps matches TRBD2 (6 bases). CDR1 MGHRA and CDR2 YSYEKL come from the germline V gene. The CDR3 length is 16 residues. CDR3 nucleotide sequence: TGCGCCAGCAGCCAACTTGGGGGGACTGGGGCCAACGCCCTGACTTTC. Its protein is CASSQLGGTGANALTF.

As regards this clonotype: The junction does not match germline at one end; this may be a read error. The chain links TRBV20-1 to TRBJ1-1; 7 bases align to TRBD1. The CDR3 is made up of 16 amino acids. Germline V gene sequence: CDR1 DFQATT, CDR2 SNEGSKA (reference sequence). The CDR3 protein is CSARDQGGIRNTEACF. The CDR3 coding sequence is TGCAGTGCTAGAGATCAAGGGGGCATCCGGAACACTGAAGCTTGCTTT.

This clonotype was recorded once. A read error may be the cause here, since a much bigger clone is one base away. The CDR3 DNA reads as TGCGCCAGCAGCCAAGGTGGTACCCTCCGCCACAATGAGCAGTTCTTC. Protein: CASSQGGTLRHNEQFF. The V gene is TRBV4-3, the J gene TRBJ2-1; D remains ambiguous. Per germline, CDR1 LGHNA and CDR2 YSLEER. The CDR3 contains 16 residues. The V end lost 1 base, the J end lost 5 bases, and 15 bases lay between the germline ends.

This clonotype occurred a few times. The chain links TRBV7-3 to TRBJ2-3; D remains ambiguous. V dropped 5 bases and J dropped 0 bases, with 9 bases sitting between them. Germline V lookup: CDR1 SGHTA, CDR2 FQGTGA. This CDR3 spans 14 amino acids. The CDR3 DNA follows: TGTGCCAGCAGCCCCACCTTTAGCACAGATACGCAGTATTTT. Translation gives CASSPTFSTDTQYF. The variable domain in full, with the rest retrieved from reference TRBV7-3 and TRBJ2-3, is GAGVSQTPSNKVTEKGKYVELRCDPISGHTALYWYRQSLGQGPEFLIYFQGTGAADDSGLPNDRFFAVRPEGSVSTLKIQRTERGDSAVYLCASSPTFSTDTQYFGPGTRLTVL.

This clonotype was seen ten or more times. This chain uses TRBV5-1 with TRBJ1-2; the match to TRBD1 covers 9 bases. The CDR3 is 15 amino acids. CDR1 SGHRS and CDR2 YFSETQ come from the germline V gene. The V and J ends lost 0 bases and 7 bases, in that order; junction bases with no gene match: 7. CDR3 sequence reads: CASSLVSGTGSGYTF. The CDR3 bases are TGCGCCAGCAGCTTGGTGAGCGGGACAGGGTCTGGCTACACCTTC.

As concerns this clonotype: The junction does not match germline at one end; this may be a read error. The DNA of the CDR3 is TGTGCCGGCAGCGTAGCAAACCAAGGGGACACCATATATTTT. Translating gives CAGSVANQGDTIYF. The genes are TRBV9 and TRBJ1-3; D perhaps matches TRBD1 (5 bases). The CDR3 loop spans 14 amino acids. Germline loops: CDR1 SGDLS, CDR2 YYNGEE.

The chain is built from TRBV29-1 and TRBJ2-7; TRBD1 aligns across 7 bases. J lost 5 bases, V lost 6 bases, and 7 bases had no gene match. The length of the CDR3 is 12 residues. Looked up from germline, CDR1 is SQVTM and CDR2 is ANQGSEA. CDR3 sequence reads: CSVTLGTDEQYF. The CDR3 DNA is TGCAGCGTCACCCTAGGGACAGACGAGCAGTACTTC.

There are many counts of this clonotype. At one of its ends the junction is not consistent with the germline gene, which may arise from a read error. This chain connects TRBV20-1 to TRBJ1-2; TRBD1 matches 8 bases. The CDR3 has 11 residues. Germline loops: CDR1 DFQATT, CDR2 SNEGSKA (reference sequence). The CDR3 DNA is TGCAGTGCCCCACCCAGGGGGCTACCGGTCTTC. This encodes CSAPPRGLPVF.

This clonotype was observed a handful of times. In DNA, the CDR3 is TGTGCCAGCAGCCAAGAGCCGGACGGGAGCTCCTACAATGAGCAGTTCTTC. As protein: CASSQEPDGSSYNEQFF. The rearrangement links TRBV4-2 to TRBJ2-1, with D perhaps matching TRBD2 (6 bases). V was cut by 0 bases and J by 0 bases, with 12 bases left in between. From germline, CDR1 is LGHNA and CDR2 YNFKEQ. The CDR3 totals 17 residues.

The chain links TRBV28 to TRBJ2-1; 8 bases align to TRBD2. CDR3 length: 16 residues. Germline V gene data show CDR1 as MDHEN and CDR2 as SYDVKM. J was trimmed by 6 bases and V by 2 bases; bases with no gene match: 9. Here the CDR3 reads CASSLIGSGSPNEQFF. The CDR3 DNA is TGTGCCAGCAGTTTAATCGGGAGCGGGAGCCCCAATGAGCAGTTCTTC.

The chain employs TRBV2 and TRBJ1-2; no clear D gene. Germline lookup yields CDR1 SNHLY and CDR2 FYNNEI. The germline V and J ends were trimmed by 6 bases and 2 bases, with 16 bases remaining between them. The CDR3 is 15 amino acids. CDR3 loop: CASSSGNSANYGYTF. The DNA of the CDR3 is TGTGCCAGCAGCTCCGGTAACAGCGCGAACTATGGCTACACCTTC.

This sequence joins TRBV12-3 or TRBV12-4 and TRBJ2-2, with D possibly matching TRBD2 (6 bases). The CDR3 runs to 14 residues. V was shortened by 7 bases and J by 7 bases, with 16 bases between the two germline ends. CDR3 loop: CASKGWGDGGELFF. CDR3 nucleotides: TGTGCCAGCAAAGGGTGGGGGGACGGCGGGGAGCTGTTTTTT.

This clonotype has a count of ten or more. The chain uses TRBV5-5 and TRBJ1-3; D is ambiguous. The CDR3 extends over 13 amino acids. Germline V gives CDR1 SGHKS, CDR2 YYEKEE (reference sequence). Trimming shortened V by 2 bases and J by 7 bases, and 10 bases separated the two germline ends. The CDR3 nucleotides read TGTGCCAGCAGCTTCACGGAGTGGAACACCATATATTTT. Its translation: CASSFTEWNTIYF.

This clonotype was detected ten times or more. The rearrangement joins TRBV6-6 to TRBJ2-1, with no clear D. V gave up 5 bases and J gave up 8 bases, with 10 bases separating them. The CDR3 extends over 12 amino acids. Germline CDR1 MNHNY, CDR2 SVGAGI (reference sequence). CDR3 loop: CASSDFPDEQFF. The DNA of the CDR3 is TGTGCCAGCAGTGACTTTCCGGATGAGCAGTTCTTC.

This clonotype appeared a few times. The J gene is TRBJ2-3, the V gene TRBV29-1, with 8 bases identical to TRBD1. Germline CDR1 and CDR2: SQVTM and ANQGSEA. The CDR3 covers 14 residues. The J segment lost 1 base and the V segment lost 5 bases, leaving 5 bases of the junction unmatched. The CDR3 DNA reads TGCAGCGTTAACGACAGGGGCGGCACAGATACGCAGTATTTT. It is translated as CSVNDRGGTDTQYF.

In this sample, this clonotype turned up a few times. The V and J genes are TRBV12-3 or TRBV12-4 and TRBJ2-3; 8 nucleotides align to TRBD2. CDR3 length: 14 residues. With V trimmed by 6 bases and J by 4 bases, 6 bases remained unmatched. CDR3 residues: CASRKREWADTQYF. The CDR3 bases are TGTGCCAGCAGAAAGCGGGAGTGGGCAGATACGCAGTATTTT.

In this sample, this clonotype turned up many times. This chain's CDR3 is CASGRGAYNEQFF. For the CDR3, the DNA is TGTGCCAGCGGGAGGGGAGCCTACAATGAGCAGTTCTTC. V gene TRBV6-2 or TRBV6-3 combines with J gene TRBJ2-1, with 7 bases fitting TRBD2. Losses at the gene ends were 8 bases for V and 2 bases for J; bases not matched to a gene: 3. CDR1 and CDR2 (germline): MNHEY, SVGEGT. The CDR3 spans 13 residues.